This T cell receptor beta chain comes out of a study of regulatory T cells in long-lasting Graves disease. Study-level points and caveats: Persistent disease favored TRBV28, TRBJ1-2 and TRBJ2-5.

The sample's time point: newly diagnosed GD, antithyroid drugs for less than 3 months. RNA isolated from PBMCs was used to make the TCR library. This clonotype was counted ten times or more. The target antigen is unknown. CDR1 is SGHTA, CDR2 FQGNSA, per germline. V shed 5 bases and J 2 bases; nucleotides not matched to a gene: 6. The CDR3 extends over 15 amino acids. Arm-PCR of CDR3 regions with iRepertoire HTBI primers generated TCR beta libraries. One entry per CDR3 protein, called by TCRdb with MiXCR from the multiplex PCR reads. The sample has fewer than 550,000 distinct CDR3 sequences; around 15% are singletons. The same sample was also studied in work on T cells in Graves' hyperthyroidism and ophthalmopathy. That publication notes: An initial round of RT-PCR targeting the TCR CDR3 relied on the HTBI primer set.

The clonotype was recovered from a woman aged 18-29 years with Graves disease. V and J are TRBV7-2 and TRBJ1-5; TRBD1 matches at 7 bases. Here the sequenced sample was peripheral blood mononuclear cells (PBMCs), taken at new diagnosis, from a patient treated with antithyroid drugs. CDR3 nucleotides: TGTGCCAGCAGCCGGGACAGTTCGGGCAATCAGCCCCAGCATTTT. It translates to CASSRDSSGNQPQHF.